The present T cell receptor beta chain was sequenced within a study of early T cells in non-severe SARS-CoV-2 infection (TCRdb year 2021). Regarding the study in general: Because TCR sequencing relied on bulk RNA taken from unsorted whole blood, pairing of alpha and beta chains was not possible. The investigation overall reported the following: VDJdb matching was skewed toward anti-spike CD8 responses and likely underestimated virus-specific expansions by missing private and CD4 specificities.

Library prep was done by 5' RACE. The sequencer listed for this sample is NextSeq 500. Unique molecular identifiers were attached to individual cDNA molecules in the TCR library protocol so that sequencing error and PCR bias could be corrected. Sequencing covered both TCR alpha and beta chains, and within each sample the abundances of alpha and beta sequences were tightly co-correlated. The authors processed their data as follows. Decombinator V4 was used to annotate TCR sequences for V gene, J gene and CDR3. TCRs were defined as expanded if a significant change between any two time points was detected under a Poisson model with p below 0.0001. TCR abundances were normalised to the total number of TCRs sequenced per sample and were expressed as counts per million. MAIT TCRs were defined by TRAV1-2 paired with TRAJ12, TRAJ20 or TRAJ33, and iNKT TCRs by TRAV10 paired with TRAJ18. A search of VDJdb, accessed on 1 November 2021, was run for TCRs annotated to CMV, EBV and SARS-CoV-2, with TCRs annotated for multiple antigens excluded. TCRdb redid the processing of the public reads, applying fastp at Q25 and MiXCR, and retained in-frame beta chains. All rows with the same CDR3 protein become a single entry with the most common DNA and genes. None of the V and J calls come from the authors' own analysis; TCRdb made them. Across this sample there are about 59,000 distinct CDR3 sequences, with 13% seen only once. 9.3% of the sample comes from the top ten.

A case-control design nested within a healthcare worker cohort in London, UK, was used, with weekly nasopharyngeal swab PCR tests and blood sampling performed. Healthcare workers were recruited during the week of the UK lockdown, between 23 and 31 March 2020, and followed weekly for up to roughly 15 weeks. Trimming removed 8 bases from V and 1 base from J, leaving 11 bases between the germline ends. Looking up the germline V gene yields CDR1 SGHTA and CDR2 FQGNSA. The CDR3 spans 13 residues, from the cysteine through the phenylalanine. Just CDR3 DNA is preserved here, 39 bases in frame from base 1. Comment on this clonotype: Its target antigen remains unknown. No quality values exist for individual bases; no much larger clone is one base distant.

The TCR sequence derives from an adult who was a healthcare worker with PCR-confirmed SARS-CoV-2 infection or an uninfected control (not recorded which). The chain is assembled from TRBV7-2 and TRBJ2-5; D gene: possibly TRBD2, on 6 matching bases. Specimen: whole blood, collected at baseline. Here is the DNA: TGTGCCAGCTCTGGGGGACTCCAAGAGACCCAGTACTTC. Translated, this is CASSGGLQETQYF.